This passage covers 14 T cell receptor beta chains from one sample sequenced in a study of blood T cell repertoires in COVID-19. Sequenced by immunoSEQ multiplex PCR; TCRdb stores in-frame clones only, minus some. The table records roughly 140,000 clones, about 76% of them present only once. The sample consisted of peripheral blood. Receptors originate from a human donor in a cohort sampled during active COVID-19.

The CDR3 protein is CASSTAAGSYNEQFF. In DNA, the CDR3 is TGTGCCAGCAGCACAGCGGCCGGGAGTTACAATGAGCAGTTCTTC. This sequence joins TRBV7-2 and TRBJ2-1, with D perhaps matching TRBD2 (6 bases). The V gene lost 5 bases and the J gene lost 4 bases, with 15 bases spanning the gap. The CDR3 sequence is 15 residues long. Germline V CDR1 and CDR2: SGHTA, FQGNSA.

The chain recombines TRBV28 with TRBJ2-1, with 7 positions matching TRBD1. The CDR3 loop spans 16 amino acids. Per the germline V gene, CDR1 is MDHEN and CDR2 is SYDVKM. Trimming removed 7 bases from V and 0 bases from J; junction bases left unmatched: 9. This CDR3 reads CASISVAGGSYNEQFF. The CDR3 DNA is TGTGCCAGCATAAGCGTGGCAGGGGGCTCCTACAATGAGCAGTTCTTC.

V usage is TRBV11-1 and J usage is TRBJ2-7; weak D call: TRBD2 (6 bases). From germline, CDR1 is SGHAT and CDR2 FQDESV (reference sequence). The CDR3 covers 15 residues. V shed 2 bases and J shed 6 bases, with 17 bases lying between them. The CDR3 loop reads CASSLTVGGSAEQYF. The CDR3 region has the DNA TGTGCCAGCAGCTTAACCGTCGGGGGTTCAGCCGAGCAGTACTTC.

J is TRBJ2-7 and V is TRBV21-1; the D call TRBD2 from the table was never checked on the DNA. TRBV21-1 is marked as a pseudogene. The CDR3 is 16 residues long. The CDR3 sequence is CASNRHPRGKYYEQYF. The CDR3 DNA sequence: TGTGCCAGCAACCGACACCCAAGAGGGAAGTACTACGAGCAGTACTTC.

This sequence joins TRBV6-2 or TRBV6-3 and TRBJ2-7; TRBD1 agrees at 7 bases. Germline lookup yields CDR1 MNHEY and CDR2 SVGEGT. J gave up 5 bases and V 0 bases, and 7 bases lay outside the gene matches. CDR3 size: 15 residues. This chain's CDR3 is CASSYSVNRGHEQYF. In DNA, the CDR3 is TGTGCCAGCAGTTACTCGGTTAACAGGGGCCACGAGCAGTACTTC.

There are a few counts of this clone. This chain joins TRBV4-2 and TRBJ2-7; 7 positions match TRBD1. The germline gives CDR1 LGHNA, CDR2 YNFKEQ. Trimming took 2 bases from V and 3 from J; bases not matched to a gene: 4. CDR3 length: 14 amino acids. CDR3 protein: CASSQYRGDYEQYF. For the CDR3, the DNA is TGTGCCAGCAGCCAATACAGGGGAGACTACGAGCAGTACTTC.

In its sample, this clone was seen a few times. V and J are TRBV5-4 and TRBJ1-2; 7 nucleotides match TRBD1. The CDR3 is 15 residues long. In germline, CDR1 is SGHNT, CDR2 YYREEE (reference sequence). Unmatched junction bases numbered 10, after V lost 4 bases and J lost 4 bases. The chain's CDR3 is CASSPTWTGSYGYTF. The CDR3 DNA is TGTGCCAGCAGCCCTACCTGGACAGGAAGCTATGGCTACACCTTC.

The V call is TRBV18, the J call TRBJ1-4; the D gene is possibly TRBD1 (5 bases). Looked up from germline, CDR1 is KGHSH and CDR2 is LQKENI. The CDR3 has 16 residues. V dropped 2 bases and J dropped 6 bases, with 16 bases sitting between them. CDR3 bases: TGTGCCAGCTCACCAACCCAGGGCAGGGCCGATGAAAAACTGTTTTTT. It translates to CASSPTQGRADEKLFF.

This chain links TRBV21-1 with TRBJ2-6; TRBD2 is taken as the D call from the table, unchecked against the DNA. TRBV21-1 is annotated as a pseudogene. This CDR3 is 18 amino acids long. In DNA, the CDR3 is TGTGCCAGCAGCAGTAGGCGTCCGCTTGGAGGTGGGGCCAACGTCCTGACTTTC. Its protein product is CASSSRRPLGGGANVLTF.

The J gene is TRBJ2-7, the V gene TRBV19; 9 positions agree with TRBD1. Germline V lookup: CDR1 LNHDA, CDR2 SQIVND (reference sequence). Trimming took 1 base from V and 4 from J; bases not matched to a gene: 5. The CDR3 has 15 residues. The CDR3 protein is CASSIAGTGMYEQYF. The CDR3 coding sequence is TGTGCCAGTAGTATAGCCGGGACAGGGATGTACGAGCAGTACTTC.

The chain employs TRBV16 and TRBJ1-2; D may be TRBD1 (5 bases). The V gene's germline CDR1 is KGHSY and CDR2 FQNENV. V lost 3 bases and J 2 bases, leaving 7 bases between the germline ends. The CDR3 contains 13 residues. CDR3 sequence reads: CASSHGGNYGYTF. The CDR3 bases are TGTGCCAGCAGCCATGGGGGGAACTATGGCTACACCTTC.

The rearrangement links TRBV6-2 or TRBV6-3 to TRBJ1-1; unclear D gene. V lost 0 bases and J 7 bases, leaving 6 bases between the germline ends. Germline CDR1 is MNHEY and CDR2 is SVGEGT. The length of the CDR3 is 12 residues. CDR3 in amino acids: CASSYSRLEAFF. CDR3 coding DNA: TGTGCCAGCAGTTACTCGCGGCTTGAAGCTTTCTTT.

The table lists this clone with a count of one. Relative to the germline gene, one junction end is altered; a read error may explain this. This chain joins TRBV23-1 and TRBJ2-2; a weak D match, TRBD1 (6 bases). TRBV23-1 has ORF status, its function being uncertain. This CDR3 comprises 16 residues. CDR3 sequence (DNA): TGCGCCAGCAGTCAATCCCCAGGGGCGAATACCGGGGAGCTGTTTTTT. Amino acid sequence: CASSQSPGANTGELFF.

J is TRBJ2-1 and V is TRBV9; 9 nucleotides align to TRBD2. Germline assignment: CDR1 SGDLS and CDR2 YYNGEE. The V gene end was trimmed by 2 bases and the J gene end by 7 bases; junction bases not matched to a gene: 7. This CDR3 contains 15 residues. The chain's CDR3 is CASSVIAGDFNEQFF. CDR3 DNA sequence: TGTGCCAGCAGCGTCATAGCGGGAGATTTTAATGAGCAGTTCTTC.